The 23 T cell receptor beta chains below were found in one sample sequenced in a study of T cells in Graves' hyperthyroidism and ophthalmopathy. Regions amplified from RNA transcripts were the TCR beta CDR3 regions. In the first-round RT-PCR of the TCR CDR3, the HTBI primer set was used. MiXCR was run by TCRdb on the multiplex PCR reads, yielding one entry per CDR3 protein. This table holds about 760,000 distinct CDR3 sequences, 35% found once. The sequenced sample consisted of blood. These receptors all stem from a middle-aged woman with Graves' hyperthyroidism.

The chain links TRBV11-1 to TRBJ2-6; TRBD1 aligns across 8 bases. V lost 5 bases to trimming and J lost 2 bases; unmatched junction nucleotides: 5. Looked up from germline, CDR1 is SGHAT and CDR2 is FQDESV (reference sequence). The CDR3 contains 16 residues. The CDR3 DNA reads TGTGCCAGCAGCAACCGACAGGGGCCTGGGGCCAACGTCCTGACTTTC. Protein product: CASSNRQGPGANVLTF. The whole variable domain, remainder taken from reference TRBV11-1 and TRBJ2-6, is EAEVAQSPRYKITEKSQAVAFWCDPISGHATLYWYRQILGQGPELLVQFQDESVVDDSQLPKDRFSAERLKGVDSTLKIQPAELGDSAMYLCASSNRQGPGANVLTFGAGSRLTVL.

This clonotype has at least ten counts. The CDR3 reads CASSMRGTYGYTF. Written as DNA, the CDR3 is TGTGCCAGTAGTATGAGGGGGACCTATGGCTACACCTTC. The rearrangement joins TRBV19 to TRBJ1-2; D is possibly TRBD1 (6 bases). Germline lookup yields CDR1 LNHDA and CDR2 SQIVND (reference sequence). CDR3 length: 13 residues. Trimming cost V 3 bases and J 4 bases, with 9 bases left between them.

The V and J genes are TRBV6-6 and TRBJ2-6; TRBD2 is a possible D gene (6 bases). The CDR3 is 15 amino acids. Trimming shortened V by 10 bases and J by 1 base, and 14 bases separated the two germline ends. From germline, CDR1 is MNHNY and CDR2 SVGAGI (reference sequence). CDR3 sequence (DNA): TGTGCCACCGAAAACCGGGAGTCTGGGGCCAACGTCCTGACTTTC. This encodes CATENRESGANVLTF.

Ten or more counts support this clonotype. The V and J genes are TRBV7-9 and TRBJ2-7; 9 bases fit TRBD2. This CDR3 has 15 amino acids. V lost 6 bases, J lost 4 bases, and 10 bases stayed unmatched. CDR1 is SEHNR and CDR2 is FQNEAQ in the germline V gene (reference sequence). The CDR3 is CASSPKWTSVYEQYF. CDR3 bases: TGTGCCAGCAGTCCTAAGTGGACTAGCGTATACGAGCAGTACTTC.

This clonotype was seen only a few times. J is TRBJ2-7 and V is TRBV27, with 8 positions matching TRBD1. CDR3 length equals 15 residues. Losses at the gene ends were 5 bases for V and 0 bases for J; bases not matched to a gene: 6. CDR1 is MNHEY and CDR2 is SMNVEV in the germline V gene (reference sequence). CDR3 coding DNA: TGTGCCAGCAGTCCTTGGACAGGGAGCTCCTACGAGCAGTACTTC. It encodes CASSPWTGSSYEQYF.

At least ten counts were recorded for this clonotype. The rearrangement joins TRBV10-3 to TRBJ2-5, with 9 bases identical to TRBD2. J was trimmed by 1 base and V by 9 bases; bases with no gene match: 3. CDR1 is ENHRY, CDR2 SYGVKD, per germline. This CDR3 has 13 residues. The CDR3 spells CAIAGGSQETQYF. The CDR3 coding sequence is TGTGCCATAGCGGGGGGCTCCCAAGAGACCCAGTACTTC.

This clonotype was counted at least ten times. One junction end does not reproduce the germline sequence, and a read error may be involved. The chain couples TRBV20-1 to TRBJ1-4; TRBD1 is a possible D gene (6 bases). The CDR3 covers 13 residues. Germline lookup yields CDR1 DFQATT and CDR2 SNEGSKA (reference sequence). This chain's CDR3 is CSARGGSDEKLFF. The DNA for the CDR3 is TGCAGTGCCAGAGGGGGATCGGATGAAAAACTGTTTTTT.

J is TRBJ2-5 and V is TRBV25-1, with TRBD1 matching 9 bases. The length of the CDR3 is 12 residues. Trimming removed 7 bases from V and 5 bases from J; junction bases left unmatched: 2. The germline V gene has CDR1 MGHDK and CDR2 SYGVNS. The CDR3 sequence is CASNRGLETQYF. DNA for the CDR3: TGTGCCAGCAACAGGGGGCTGGAGACCCAGTACTTC.

This clonotype has at least ten counts. J is TRBJ2-5 and V is TRBV2; 7 nucleotides match TRBD1. In germline, CDR1 is SNHLY, CDR2 FYNNEI. Germline trimming cut 6 bases from V and 2 bases from J; bases unmatched to any gene: 6. This CDR3 spans 14 amino acids. The CDR3 here is CASRPGQIQETQYF. The CDR3 DNA reads as TGTGCCAGCAGGCCGGGACAGATACAAGAGACCCAGTACTTC.

Many counts were recorded for this clonotype. J is TRBJ1-1 and V is TRBV12-3 or TRBV12-4; D gene uncertain. The CDR3 runs 12 residues. Deletions cut 8 bases from V and 4 bases from J, with 11 bases between. CDR3 bases: TGTGCCAGCGGATTCTCTAGCACTGAAGCTTTCTTT. Translation gives CASGFSSTEAFF.

This sequence joins TRBV7-2 and TRBJ2-7; D gene ambiguous. CDR3 length: 11 residues. Trimming stripped 6 bases from V and 3 bases from J, with 6 bases between. Germline lookup yields CDR1 SGHTA and CDR2 FQGNSA. The CDR3 sequence: CASRANYEQYF. As DNA, the CDR3 is TGTGCCAGCAGAGCGAACTACGAGCAGTACTTC.

The chain is built from TRBV24-1 and TRBJ2-7; 13 positions agree with TRBD2. CDR1 is KGHDR, CDR2 SFDVKD, per germline. The CDR3 sequence is 16 residues long. Trimming took 5 bases from V and 6 from J; bases not matched to a gene: 9. The CDR3 DNA follows: TGTGCCACCAGTGGCCCTGGACTAGCGGGAGAATCCGAGCAGTACTTC. Translation gives CATSGPGLAGESEQYF.

This clonotype has ten or more counts. The rearrangement joins TRBV10-2 to TRBJ2-5; D is unresolved. Trimming cost V 0 bases and J 7 bases, with 9 bases left between them. CDR1 WSHSY and CDR2 SAAADI come from the germline V gene. The CDR3 runs 13 residues. The CDR3 loop is CASSESGFGTQYF. CDR3 nucleotides: TGCGCCAGCAGTGAGTCGGGTTTCGGGACCCAGTACTTC.

CDR3 sequence: CAIRGTGGTYEQYF. The CDR3 DNA reads as TGTGCCATCAGGGGGACAGGGGGGACCTACGAGCAGTACTTC. The chain employs TRBV24-1 and TRBJ2-7; 11 bases match TRBD1. V lost 11 bases and J lost 2; bases outside the gene matches: 7. Per the germline V gene, CDR1 is KGHDR and CDR2 is SFDVKD. This CDR3 is built from 14 residues.

This clonotype was counted a few times. The chain carries TRBV14 and TRBJ2-7, with a tentative D call TRBD2 (5 bases). V lost 4 bases and J lost 5, with 24 bases in between. The CDR3 is 17 residues long. CDR1 SGHDN and CDR2 FVKESK come from the germline V gene. The CDR3 is CASSPFLLRAGPNEQYF. In DNA, the CDR3 is TGTGCCAGCAGCCCATTCTTACTGAGGGCAGGCCCCAACGAGCAGTACTTC.

This sequence joins TRBV25-1 and TRBJ2-1; D is unclear. CDR1 is MGHDK, CDR2 SYGVNS, per germline. The CDR3 consists of 13 residues. Trimming pared 5 bases from V and 9 bases from J, leaving 14 bases between. The CDR3 protein is CASSSTPFGEQFF. Here the CDR3 DNA reads TGTGCCAGCAGTTCAACCCCCTTTGGTGAGCAGTTCTTC.

This clonotype was found many times. This rearrangement joins TRBV12-3 or TRBV12-4 to TRBJ1-1; D gene ambiguous. The CDR3 is 13 amino acids. Trimming took off 2 bases at V and 2 bases at J, with 6 bases between the two ends. The DNA of the CDR3 is TGTGCCAGCAGTTTACCCCCTAACACTGAAGCTTTCTTT. This gives the protein CASSLPPNTEAFF.

The chain couples TRBV10-3 to TRBJ1-2; D gene uncertain. The germline CDR1 and CDR2 sequences are ENHRY and SYGVKD. V was trimmed by 8 bases and J by 4 bases, leaving 14 bases between them. This CDR3 is 13 amino acids long. The CDR3 is CAILGAAGYGYTF. The CDR3 DNA reads TGTGCCATCCTGGGCGCCGCTGGCTATGGCTACACCTTC.

The genes are TRBV19 and TRBJ1-2; D is ambiguous. Germline lookup yields CDR1 LNHDA and CDR2 SQIVND (reference sequence). The CDR3 runs to 16 residues. V lost 5 bases and J 6 bases, leaving 22 bases between the germline ends. The CDR3 loop is CASSPQTKLGRDGYTF. The CDR3 DNA is TGTGCCAGTAGTCCCCAAACAAAATTAGGGCGGGATGGCTACACCTTC.

There are a few counts of this clonotype. V gene TRBV5-4 combines with J gene TRBJ2-6; a weak D match, TRBD2 (6 bases). Trimming took 5 bases from V and 0 from J, leaving 15 bases between them. Germline values: CDR1 SGHNT, CDR2 YYREEE (reference sequence). This CDR3 region has 17 residues. CDR3 protein: CASRRGTLPSGANVLTF. The CDR3 coding sequence is TGTGCCAGCAGACGGGGGACGTTGCCCTCTGGGGCCAACGTCCTGACTTTC.

In this sample, this clonotype turned up many times. The chain joins TRBV7-9 to TRBJ1-1; 9 positions agree with TRBD1. The CDR3 spans 14 residues. With 2 bases clipped from V and 7 bases from J, the junction kept 5 bases outside the gene matches. Germline CDR1 SEHNR, CDR2 FQNEAQ (reference sequence). CDR3 protein: CASSLLQGANEAFF. The CDR3 coding sequence is TGTGCCAGCAGCTTATTACAGGGGGCGAATGAAGCTTTCTTT.

This clonotype was observed a few times. The V call is TRBV7-2, the J call TRBJ2-5; 7 positions match TRBD2. The CDR3 loop spans 16 amino acids. The germline gives CDR1 SGHTA, CDR2 FQGNSA. With V trimmed by 3 bases and J by 7 bases, 14 bases remained unmatched. The CDR3 DNA sequence: TGTGCCAGCAGCTTGGCCCCGACTAGCTCTACGGGGACCCAGTACTTC. Protein product: CASSLAPTSSTGTQYF.

CDR3 DNA: TGTGCCACCAGTGATTTGTTTTCGGCTAGCGGGGGGCTTAACACCGGGGAGCTGTTTTTT. Its protein product is CATSDLFSASGGLNTGELFF. V is TRBV24-1 and J is TRBJ2-2, with TRBD2 identical over 11 bases. The V gene's germline CDR1 is KGHDR and CDR2 SFDVKD. With V trimmed by 0 bases and J by 2 bases, 10 bases remained unmatched. This CDR3 is 20 amino acids long.